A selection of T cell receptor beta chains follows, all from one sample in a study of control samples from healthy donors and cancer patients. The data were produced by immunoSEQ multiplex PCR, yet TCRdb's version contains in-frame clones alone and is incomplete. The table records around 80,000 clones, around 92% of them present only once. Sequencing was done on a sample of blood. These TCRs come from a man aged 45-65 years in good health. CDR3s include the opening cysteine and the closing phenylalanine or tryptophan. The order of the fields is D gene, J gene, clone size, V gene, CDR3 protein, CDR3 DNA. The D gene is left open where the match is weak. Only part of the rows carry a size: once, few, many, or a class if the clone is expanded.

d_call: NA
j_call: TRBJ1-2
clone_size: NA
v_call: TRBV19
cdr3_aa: CASSFSGAKGYTF
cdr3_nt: TGTGCCAGTAGCTTTTCGGGGGCGAAAGGCTACACCTTC

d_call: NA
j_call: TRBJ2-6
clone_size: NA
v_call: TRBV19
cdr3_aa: CASSIRGGSGANVLTF
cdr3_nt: TGTGCCAGTAGTATCAGGGGGGGCTCTGGGGCCAACGTCCTGACTTTC

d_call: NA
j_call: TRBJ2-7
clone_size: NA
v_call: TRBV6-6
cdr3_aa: CASTYGTGVYEQYF
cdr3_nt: TGTGCCAGCACTTATGGGACGGGGGTTTACGAGCAGTACTTC

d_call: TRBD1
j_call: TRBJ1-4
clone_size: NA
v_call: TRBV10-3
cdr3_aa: CAISADRERNEKLFF
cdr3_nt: TGTGCCATCAGTGCTGACAGGGAGAGGAATGAAAAACTGTTTTTT

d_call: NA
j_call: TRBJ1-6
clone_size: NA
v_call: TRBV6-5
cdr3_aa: CASSNRDNSPLHF
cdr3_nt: TGTGCCAGCAGTAACAGGGACAATTCACCCCTCCACTTT

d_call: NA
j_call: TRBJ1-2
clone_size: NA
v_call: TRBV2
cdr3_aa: CASIEQGRGGYTF
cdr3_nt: TGTGCCAGCATTGAGCAGGGAAGAGGTGGCTACACCTTC

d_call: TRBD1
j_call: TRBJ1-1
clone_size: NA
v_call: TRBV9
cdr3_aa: CASSVAETGGGEAFF
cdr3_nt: TGTGCCAGCAGCGTAGCTGAGACAGGGGGCGGCGAAGCTTTCTTT

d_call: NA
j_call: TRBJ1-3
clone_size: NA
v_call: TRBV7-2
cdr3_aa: CASSLVGASGNTIYF
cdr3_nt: TGTGCCAGCAGCTTAGTGGGCGCCTCTGGAAACACCATATATTTT

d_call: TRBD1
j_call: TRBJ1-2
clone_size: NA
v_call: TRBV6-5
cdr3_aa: CASSLTGYEYGYTF
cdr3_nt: TGTGCCAGCAGTTTGACAGGGTACGAGTATGGCTACACCTTC

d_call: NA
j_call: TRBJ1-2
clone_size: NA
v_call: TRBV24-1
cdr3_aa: CATSDSLAEPKGYTF
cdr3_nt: TGTGCCACCAGTGATTCCCTGGCGGAGCCCAAGGGCTACACCTTC

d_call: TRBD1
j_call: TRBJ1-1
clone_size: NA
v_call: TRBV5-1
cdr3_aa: CASSGGQGANTEAFF
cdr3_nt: TGCGCCAGCAGCGGGGGACAGGGGGCGAACACTGAAGCTTTCTTT

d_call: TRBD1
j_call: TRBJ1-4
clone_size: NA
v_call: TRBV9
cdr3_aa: CASSVGGTGDEKLFF
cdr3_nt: TGTGCCAGCAGCGTAGGAGGGACAGGGGATGAAAAACTGTTTTTT

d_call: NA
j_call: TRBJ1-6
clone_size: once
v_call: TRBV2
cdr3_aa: CASSPDSSYNSPLHF
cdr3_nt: TGTGCCAGCAGTCCGGACAGCTCCTATAATTCACCCCTCCACTTT

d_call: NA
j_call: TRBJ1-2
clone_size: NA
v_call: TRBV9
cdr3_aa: CASSVEGGGQPYGYTF
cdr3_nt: TGTGCCAGCAGCGTAGAAGGGGGAGGACAGCCCTATGGCTACACCTTC

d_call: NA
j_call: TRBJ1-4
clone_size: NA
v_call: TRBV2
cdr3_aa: CASGIGNEKLFF
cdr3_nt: TGTGCCTCCGGAATAGGGAATGAAAAACTGTTTTTT

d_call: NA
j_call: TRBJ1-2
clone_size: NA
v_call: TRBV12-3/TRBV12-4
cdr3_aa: CASSSPRGHGYTF
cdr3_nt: TGTGCCAGCAGCTCCCCCAGGGGTCATGGCTACACCTTC

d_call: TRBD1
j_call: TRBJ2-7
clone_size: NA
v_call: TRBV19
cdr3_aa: CASSPIRTGGGEQYF
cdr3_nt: TGTGCCAGTAGTCCCATCAGGACAGGGGGCGGCGAGCAGTACTTC

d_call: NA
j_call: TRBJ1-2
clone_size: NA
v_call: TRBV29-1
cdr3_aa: CSVDRGPQALNAYTF
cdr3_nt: TGCAGCGTTGATCGGGGGCCCCAGGCTTTGAATGCTTACACCTTC

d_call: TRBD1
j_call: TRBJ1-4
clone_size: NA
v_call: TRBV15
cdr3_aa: CATSRVGQGDEKLFF
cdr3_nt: TGTGCCACCAGCAGGGTTGGACAGGGTGATGAAAAACTGTTTTTT

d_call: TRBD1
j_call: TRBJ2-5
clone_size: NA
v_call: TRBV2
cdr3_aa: CASSTGTGGETQYF
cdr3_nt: TGTGCCAGCAGTACCGGGACAGGGGGAGAGACCCAGTACTTC

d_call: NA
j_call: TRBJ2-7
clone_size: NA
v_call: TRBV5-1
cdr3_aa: CASRSPGTTDPYEQYF
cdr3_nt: TGCGCCAGCAGATCCCCCGGGACAACGGATCCCTACGAGCAGTACTTC

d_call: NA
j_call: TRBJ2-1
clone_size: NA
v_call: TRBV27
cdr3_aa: CASSSPNSKGNEQFF
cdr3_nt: TGTGCCAGCAGTTCTCCTAACTCAAAGGGCAATGAGCAGTTCTTC

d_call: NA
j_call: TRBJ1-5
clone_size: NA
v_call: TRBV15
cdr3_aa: CATSRVTGASSNQPQHF
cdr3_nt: TGTGCCACCAGCAGAGTTACGGGGGCTTCAAGCAATCAGCCCCAGCATTTT

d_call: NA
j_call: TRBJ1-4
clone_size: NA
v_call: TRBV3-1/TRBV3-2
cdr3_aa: CASSPWGVTNEKLFF
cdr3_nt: TGTGCCAGCAGCCCCTGGGGGGTTACTAATGAAAAACTGTTTTTT

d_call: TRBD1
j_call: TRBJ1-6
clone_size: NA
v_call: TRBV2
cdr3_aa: CASCSQGATNSPLHF
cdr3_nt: TGTGCCAGCTGTTCACAGGGGGCGACGAATTCACCCCTCCACTTT

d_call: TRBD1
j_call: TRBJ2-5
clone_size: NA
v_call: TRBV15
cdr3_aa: CATSGGQGETQYF
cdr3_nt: TGTGCCACCAGCGGGGGACAGGGGGAGACCCAGTACTTC

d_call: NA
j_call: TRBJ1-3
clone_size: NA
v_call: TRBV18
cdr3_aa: CASSPANLQGNTIYF
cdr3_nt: TGTGCCAGCTCACCCGCAAACTTGCAGGGAAACACCATATATTTT

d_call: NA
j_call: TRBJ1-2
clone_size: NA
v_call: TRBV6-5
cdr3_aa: CASSVPGGGGYTF
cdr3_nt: TGTGCCAGCAGCGTCCCGGGGGGCGGGGGCTACACCTTC

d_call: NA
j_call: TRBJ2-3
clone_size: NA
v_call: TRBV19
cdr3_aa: CASSSGQARTDTQYF
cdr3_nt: TGTGCCAGTAGTTCCGGGCAGGCCCGCACAGATACGCAGTATTTT

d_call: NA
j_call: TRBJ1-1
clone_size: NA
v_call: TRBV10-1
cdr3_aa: CASSDSQGTEAFF
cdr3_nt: TGCGCCAGCAGTGACAGCCAGGGCACTGAAGCTTTCTTT

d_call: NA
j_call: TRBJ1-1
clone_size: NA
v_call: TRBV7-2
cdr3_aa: CASSLDLIVRGTEAFF
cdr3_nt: TGTGCCAGCAGCTTAGACCTAATTGTCCGGGGCACTGAAGCTTTCTTT

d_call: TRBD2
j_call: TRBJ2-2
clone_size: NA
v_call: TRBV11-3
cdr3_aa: CASSGGLAGGTGELFF
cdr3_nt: TGTGCCAGCAGCGGGGGCCTAGCGGGGGGCACCGGGGAGCTGTTTTTT

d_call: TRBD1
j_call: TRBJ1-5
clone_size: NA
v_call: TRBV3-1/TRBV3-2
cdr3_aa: CASSDGQAHQPQHF
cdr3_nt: TGTGCCAGCAGCGACGGACAGGCCCATCAGCCCCAGCATTTT

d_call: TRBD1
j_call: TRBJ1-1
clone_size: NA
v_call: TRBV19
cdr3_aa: CASSRTGGLGTEAFF
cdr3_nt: TGTGCCAGTAGTAGGACAGGGGGCTTAGGCACTGAAGCTTTCTTT

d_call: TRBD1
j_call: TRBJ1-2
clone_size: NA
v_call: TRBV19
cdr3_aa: CASSMGGQGGPNYGYTF
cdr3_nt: TGTGCCAGTAGTATGGGGGGACAGGGCGGTCCGAACTATGGCTACACCTTC

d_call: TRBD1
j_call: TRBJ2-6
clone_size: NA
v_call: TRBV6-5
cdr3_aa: CASWTGSGANVLTF
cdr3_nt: TGTGCCAGCTGGACAGGATCTGGGGCCAACGTCCTGACTTTC

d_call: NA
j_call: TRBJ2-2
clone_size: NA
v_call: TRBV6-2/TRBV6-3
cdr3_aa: CASSPRVANTGELFF
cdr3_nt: TGTGCCAGCAGCCCCCGGGTCGCGAACACCGGGGAGCTGTTTTTT

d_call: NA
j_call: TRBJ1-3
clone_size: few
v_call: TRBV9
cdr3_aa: CASSAGLEGNTIYF
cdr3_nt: TGTGCCAGCAGCGCCGGCCTTGAGGGAAACACCATATATTTT

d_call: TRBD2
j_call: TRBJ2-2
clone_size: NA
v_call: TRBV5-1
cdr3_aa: CASSISSGPTGELFF
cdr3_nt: TGCGCCAGCAGCATTTCTAGCGGACCTACCGGGGAGCTGTTTTTT